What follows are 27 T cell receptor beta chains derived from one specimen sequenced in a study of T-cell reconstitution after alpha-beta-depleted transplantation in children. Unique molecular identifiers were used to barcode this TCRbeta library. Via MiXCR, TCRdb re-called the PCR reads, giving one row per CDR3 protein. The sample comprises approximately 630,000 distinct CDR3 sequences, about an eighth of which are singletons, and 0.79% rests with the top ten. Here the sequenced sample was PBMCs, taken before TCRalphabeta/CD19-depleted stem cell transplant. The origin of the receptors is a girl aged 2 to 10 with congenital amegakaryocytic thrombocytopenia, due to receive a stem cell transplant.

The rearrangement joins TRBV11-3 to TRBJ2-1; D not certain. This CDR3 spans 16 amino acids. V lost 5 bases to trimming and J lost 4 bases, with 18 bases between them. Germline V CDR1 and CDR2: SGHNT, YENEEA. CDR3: CASSPTPSSRYNEQFF. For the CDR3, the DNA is TGTGCCAGCAGCCCTACCCCGAGTAGCAGATACAATGAGCAGTTCTTC.

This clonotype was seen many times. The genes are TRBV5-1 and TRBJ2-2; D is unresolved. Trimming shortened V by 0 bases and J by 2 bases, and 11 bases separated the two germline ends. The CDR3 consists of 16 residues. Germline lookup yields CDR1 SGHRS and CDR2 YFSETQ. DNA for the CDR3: TGCGCCAGCAGCTTGGGCCAAGTAGTCAACACCGGGGAGCTGTTTTTT. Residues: CASSLGQVVNTGELFF.

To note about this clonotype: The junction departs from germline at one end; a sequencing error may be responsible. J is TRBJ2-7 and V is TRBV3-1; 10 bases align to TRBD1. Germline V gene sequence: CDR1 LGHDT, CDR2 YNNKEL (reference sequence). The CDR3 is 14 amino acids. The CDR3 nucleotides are TGTGCCAGCAGCCATGGGGACAGGGGCTACAAGCAGTACTTC. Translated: CASSHGDRGYKQYF.

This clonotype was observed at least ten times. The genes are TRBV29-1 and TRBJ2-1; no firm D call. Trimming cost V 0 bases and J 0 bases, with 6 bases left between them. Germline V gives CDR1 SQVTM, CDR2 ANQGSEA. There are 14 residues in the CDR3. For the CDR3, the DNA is TGCAGCGTTGAAGATCGAGGCTCCTACAATGAGCAGTTCTTC. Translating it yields CSVEDRGSYNEQFF.

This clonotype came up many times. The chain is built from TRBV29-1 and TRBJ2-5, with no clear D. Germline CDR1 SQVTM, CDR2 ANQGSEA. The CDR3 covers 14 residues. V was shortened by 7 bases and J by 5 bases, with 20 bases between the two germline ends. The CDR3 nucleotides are TGCAGCGCACCAGCGCCGCCGTCGTTGGAGACCCAGTACTTC. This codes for CSAPAPPSLETQYF.

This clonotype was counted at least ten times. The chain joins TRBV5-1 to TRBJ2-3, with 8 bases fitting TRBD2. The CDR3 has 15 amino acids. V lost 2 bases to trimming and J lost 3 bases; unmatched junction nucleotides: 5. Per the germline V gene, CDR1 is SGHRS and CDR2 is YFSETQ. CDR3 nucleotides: TGCGCCAGCAGCTTAGCGGGAGTGACTACAGATACGCAGTATTTT. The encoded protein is CASSLAGVTTDTQYF.

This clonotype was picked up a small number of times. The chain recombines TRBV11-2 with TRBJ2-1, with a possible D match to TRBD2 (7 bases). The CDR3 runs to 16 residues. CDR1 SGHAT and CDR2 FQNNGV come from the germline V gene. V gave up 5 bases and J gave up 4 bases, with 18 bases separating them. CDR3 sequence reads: CASSPTRGGQYNEQFF. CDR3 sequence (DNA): TGTGCCAGCAGCCCCACAAGGGGGGGCCAATACAATGAGCAGTTCTTC.

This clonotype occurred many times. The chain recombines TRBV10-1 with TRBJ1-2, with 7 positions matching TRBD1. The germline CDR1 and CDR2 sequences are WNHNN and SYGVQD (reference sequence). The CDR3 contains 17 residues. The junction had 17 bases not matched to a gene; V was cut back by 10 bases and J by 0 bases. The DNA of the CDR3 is TGCGCCACCTCAAAATACTCAACCGGGACAGCTAACTATGGCTACACCTTC. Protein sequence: CATSKYSTGTANYGYTF.

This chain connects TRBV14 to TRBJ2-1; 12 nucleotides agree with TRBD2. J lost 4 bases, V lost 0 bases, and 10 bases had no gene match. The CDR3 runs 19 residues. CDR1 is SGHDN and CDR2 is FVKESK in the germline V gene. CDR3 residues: CASSQDWLAGGPLYNEQFF. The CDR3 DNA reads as TGTGCCAGCAGCCAAGATTGGCTAGCGGGAGGGCCACTATACAATGAGCAGTTCTTC.

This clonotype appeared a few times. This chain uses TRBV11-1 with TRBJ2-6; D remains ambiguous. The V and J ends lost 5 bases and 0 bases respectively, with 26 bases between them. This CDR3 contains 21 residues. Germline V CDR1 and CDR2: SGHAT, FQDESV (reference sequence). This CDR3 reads CASSPVTASDGSSSGANVLTF. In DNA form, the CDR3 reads TGTGCCAGCAGCCCTGTTACGGCCTCGGACGGGTCAAGCTCTGGGGCCAACGTCCTGACTTTC.

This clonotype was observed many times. CDR3: CASSDPRGHGYGYTF. The DNA of the CDR3 is TGTGCCAGCAGTGACCCCAGGGGGCACGGCTATGGCTACACCTTC. The rearrangement joins TRBV2 to TRBJ1-2; TRBD1 agrees at 8 bases. The J segment lost 4 bases and the V segment lost 3 bases, leaving 7 bases of the junction unmatched. This CDR3 spans 15 amino acids. Germline assignment: CDR1 SNHLY and CDR2 FYNNEI.

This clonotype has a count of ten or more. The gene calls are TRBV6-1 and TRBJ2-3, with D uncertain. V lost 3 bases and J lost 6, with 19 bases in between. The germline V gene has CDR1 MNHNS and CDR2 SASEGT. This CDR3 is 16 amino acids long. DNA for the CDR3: TGTGCCAGCAGTGAGAGCGCGGTAGGATGGCTTGATACGCAGTATTTT. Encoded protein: CASSESAVGWLDTQYF.

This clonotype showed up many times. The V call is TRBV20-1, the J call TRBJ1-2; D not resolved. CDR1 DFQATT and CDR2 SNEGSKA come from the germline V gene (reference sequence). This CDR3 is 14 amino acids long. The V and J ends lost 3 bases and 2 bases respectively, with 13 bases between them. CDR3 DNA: TGCAGTGCTAGCGTCGGCAGCCAAAACTATGGCTACACCTTC. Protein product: CSASVGSQNYGYTF.

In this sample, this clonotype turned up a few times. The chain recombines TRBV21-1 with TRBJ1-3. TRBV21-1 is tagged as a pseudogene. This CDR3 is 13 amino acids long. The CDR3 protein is CASLSRSGNTIYF. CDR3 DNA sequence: TGTGCCAGCCTGAGTCGCTCTGGAAACACCATATATTTT.

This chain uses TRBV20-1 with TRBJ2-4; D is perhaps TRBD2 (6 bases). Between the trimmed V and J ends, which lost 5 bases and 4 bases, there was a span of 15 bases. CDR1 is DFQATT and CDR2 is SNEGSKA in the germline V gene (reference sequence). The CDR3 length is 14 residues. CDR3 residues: CSASRLDGKNIQYF. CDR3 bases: TGCAGTGCTTCGCGACTAGACGGTAAAAACATTCAGTACTTC.

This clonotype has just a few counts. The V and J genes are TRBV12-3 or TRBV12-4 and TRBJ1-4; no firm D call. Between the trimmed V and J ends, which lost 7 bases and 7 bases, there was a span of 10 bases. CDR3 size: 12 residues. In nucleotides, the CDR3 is TGTGCCAGCACCGGGCCAGGTGAAAAACTGTTTTTT. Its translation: CASTGPGEKLFF.

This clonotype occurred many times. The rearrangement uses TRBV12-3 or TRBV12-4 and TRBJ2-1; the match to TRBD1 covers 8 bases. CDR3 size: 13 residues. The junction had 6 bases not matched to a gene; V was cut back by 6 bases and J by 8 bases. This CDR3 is CASSPDRGHEQFF. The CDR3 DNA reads TGTGCCAGCAGCCCCGACAGGGGACATGAGCAGTTCTTC.

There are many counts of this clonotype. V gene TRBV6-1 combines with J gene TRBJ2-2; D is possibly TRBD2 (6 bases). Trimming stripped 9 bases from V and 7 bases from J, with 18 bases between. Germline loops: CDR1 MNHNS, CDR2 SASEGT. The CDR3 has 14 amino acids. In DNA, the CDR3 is TGTGCCAGTTCTCTAGCGAGCCCGCACGGGGAGCTGTTTTTT. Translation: CASSLASPHGELFF.

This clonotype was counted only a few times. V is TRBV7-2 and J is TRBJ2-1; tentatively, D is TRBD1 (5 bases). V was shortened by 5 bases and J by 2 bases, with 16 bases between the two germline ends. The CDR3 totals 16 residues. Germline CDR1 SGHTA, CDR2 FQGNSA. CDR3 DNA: TGTGCCAGCAGCGGGGCCGGCGCCTTAGCCTACAATGAGCAGTTCTTC. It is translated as CASSGAGALAYNEQFF.

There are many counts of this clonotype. CDR3 nucleotide sequence: TGTGCCACTTTACTAGCGGGAGGGCTGAATGAGCAGTTCTTC. This sequence encodes CATLLAGGLNEQFF. This chain links TRBV28 with TRBJ2-1, with 13 positions matching TRBD2. Losses at the gene ends were 10 bases for V and 7 bases for J; bases not matched to a gene: 7. The CDR3 runs to 14 residues. The germline V gene encodes CDR1 MDHEN and CDR2 SYDVKM. The whole variable domain, filled in from reference TRBV28 and TRBJ2-1, reads DVKVTQSSRYLVKRTGEKVFLECVQDMDHENMFWYRQDPGLGLRLIYFSYDVKMKEKGDIPEGYSVSREKKERFSLILESASTNQTSMYLCATLLAGGLNEQFFGPGTRLTVL.

This CDR3 reads CAWTYREQPYEQYF. The CDR3 region has the DNA TGTGCCTGGACCTACAGGGAACAACCCTACGAGCAGTACTTC. The chain recombines TRBV30 with TRBJ2-7, with D possibly being TRBD1 (6 bases). Between the trimmed V and J ends, which lost 4 bases and 2 bases, there was a span of 15 bases. The CDR3 sequence is 14 residues long. Per germline, CDR1 GTSNPN and CDR2 SVGIG (reference sequence).

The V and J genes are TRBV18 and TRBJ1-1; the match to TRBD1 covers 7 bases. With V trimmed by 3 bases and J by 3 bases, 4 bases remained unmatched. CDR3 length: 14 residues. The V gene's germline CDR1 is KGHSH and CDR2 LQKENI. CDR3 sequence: CASSPPGQHTEAFF. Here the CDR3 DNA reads TGTGCCAGCTCACCTCCGGGACAGCACACTGAAGCTTTCTTT.

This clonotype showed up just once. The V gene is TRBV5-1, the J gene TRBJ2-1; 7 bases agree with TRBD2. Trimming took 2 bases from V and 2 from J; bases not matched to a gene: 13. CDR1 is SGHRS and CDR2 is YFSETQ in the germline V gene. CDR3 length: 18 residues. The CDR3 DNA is TGCGCCAGCAGCTTATCGGCTCCTAGCGGATATACCTACAATGAGCAGTTCTTC. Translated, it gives CASSLSAPSGYTYNEQFF.

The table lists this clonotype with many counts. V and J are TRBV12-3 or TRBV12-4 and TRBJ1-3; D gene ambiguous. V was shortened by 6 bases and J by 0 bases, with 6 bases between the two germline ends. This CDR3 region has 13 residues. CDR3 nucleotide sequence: TGTGCCAGCAGACCTAGCTCTGGAAACACCATATATTTT. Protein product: CASRPSSGNTIYF.

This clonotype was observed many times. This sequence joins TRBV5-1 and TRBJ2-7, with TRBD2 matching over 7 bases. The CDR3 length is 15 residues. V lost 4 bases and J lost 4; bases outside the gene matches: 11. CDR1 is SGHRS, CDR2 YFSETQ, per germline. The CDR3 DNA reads TGCGCCAGCAGCCCCAACTTCCTGCGGGAGTACGAGCAGTACTTC. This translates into CASSPNFLREYEQYF.

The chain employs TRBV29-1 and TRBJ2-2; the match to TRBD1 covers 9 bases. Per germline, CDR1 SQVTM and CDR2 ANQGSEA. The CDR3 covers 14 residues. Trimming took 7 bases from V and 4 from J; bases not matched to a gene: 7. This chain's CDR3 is CSASQTGGTGELFF. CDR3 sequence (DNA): TGCAGCGCCAGCCAGACAGGGGGCACCGGGGAGCTGTTTTTT.

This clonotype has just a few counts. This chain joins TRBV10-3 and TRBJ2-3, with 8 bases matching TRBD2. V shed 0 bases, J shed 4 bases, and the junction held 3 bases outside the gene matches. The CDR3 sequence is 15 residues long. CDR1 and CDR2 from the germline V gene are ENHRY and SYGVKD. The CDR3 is CAISESQRESDTQYF. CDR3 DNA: TGTGCCATCAGTGAGTCCCAGCGGGAGTCAGATACGCAGTATTTT.